Below, 4 T cell receptor beta chains from the same sample are listed, as sequenced in a study of T-cell reconstitution after alpha-beta-depleted transplantation in children. Preparing the TCRbeta library involved the use of unique molecular identifiers. One entry per CDR3 protein, called by TCRdb with MiXCR from the PCR reads. There are around 180,000 distinct CDR3 sequences in the sample; around 10% occur only once, and less than 15% lies in the top ten. The specimen was PBMCs, collected before TCRalphabeta/CD19-depleted stem cell transplant. The receptors were gathered from a boy between 2 and 10 years old with acute myeloid leukemia, due to receive a stem cell transplant.

The chain combines TRBV7-2 with TRBJ1-6; D is unresolved. The germline gives CDR1 SGHTA, CDR2 FQGNSA. Between the trimmed V and J ends, which lost 6 bases and 2 bases, there was a span of 11 bases. CDR3 length: 15 residues. This chain's CDR3 is CASRFAGTYNSPLHF. CDR3 in DNA: TGTGCCAGCAGATTTGCCGGGACCTATAATTCACCCCTCCACTTT. Combining the CDR3 with reference TRBV7-2 and TRBJ1-6 gives the whole variable domain GAGVSQSPSNKVTEKGKDVELRCDPISGHTALYWYRQSLGQGLEFLIYFQGNSAPDKSGLPSDRFSAERTGGSVSTLTIQRTQQEDSAVYLCASRFAGTYNSPLHFGNGTRLTVT.

This clonotype was counted ten times or more. The chain has TRBV7-9 and TRBJ1-1; D gene uncertain. The V end lost 0 bases, the J end lost 5 bases, and 13 bases lay between the germline ends. The CDR3 is 15 residues long. CDR1 and CDR2 (germline): SEHNR, FQNEAQ (reference sequence). CDR3: CASSLAYSGRTEAFF. The CDR3 bases are TGTGCCAGCAGCTTAGCGTATAGCGGGCGAACTGAAGCTTTCTTT.

There are many counts of this clonotype. V gene TRBV28 combines with J gene TRBJ2-1; D remains ambiguous. Germline CDR1 is MDHEN and CDR2 is SYDVKM. The CDR3 consists of 16 residues. V lost 5 bases and J lost 4, with 18 bases in between. This chain's CDR3 is CASSLDSSPRYNEQFF. The CDR3 bases are TGTGCCAGCAGTCTCGACTCGTCCCCGCGATACAATGAGCAGTTCTTC.

In this sample, this clonotype turned up many times. This chain uses TRBV5-6 with TRBJ2-3; D may match TRBD1 or TRBD2 (5 bases each). The germline V and J ends were trimmed by 1 base and 0 bases, with 18 bases remaining between them. CDR1 is SGHDT, CDR2 YYEEEE, per germline. The CDR3 extends over 18 amino acids. The CDR3 reads CASSLRSYGTASTDTQYF. For the CDR3, the DNA is TGTGCCAGCAGCTTGCGCTCTTACGGGACCGCTAGCACAGATACGCAGTATTTT.